This T cell receptor beta chain was observed in a study of molecular identifiers for immune sequencing clone quantification. As for the study in general: In the replicates, RNA derived from around 18,000 or 91,000 naive CD8 cells was divided into five parts, and four were sequenced.

Libraries of bulk TCR were made by previously described methods (with listed TCR primers). One entry per CDR3 protein results from TCRdb running MiXCR on the PCR reads. Found here are about 510,000 distinct CDR3 sequences, over 20% of them singletons; the top ten hold approximately 0.8%. Broader study findings: Single-cell amounts of spiked Jurkat TCR RNA were reportedly detectable among fewer than 1.3 million naive cells. Clones above 20 RNA copies held over 97% of effector molecules, under 1% in naive cells.

This clonotype was recorded at least ten times. Its antigen is still unknown. CDR3 length: 14 residues. Trimming cost V 5 bases and J 0 bases, with 10 bases left between them. Germline V gene data show CDR1 as SEHNR and CDR2 as FQNEAQ (reference sequence). Sequenced input: naive CD8+ T cells from blood, with Jurkat cell RNA spiked in. Noted subset: FACS-sorted CD8+CD4-CCR7+CD45RA+ naive T cells. The TCR originated in a human donor in good health. Some libraries in this study had Jurkat cell RNA spiked in. V is TRBV7-9 and J is TRBJ2-5; D is uncertain. CDR3 protein: CASSDGKYQETQYF. The CDR3 DNA is TGTGCCAGCAGCGATGGGAAATACCAAGAGACCCAGTACTTC.